This paragraph reports one T cell receptor beta chain. The data were obtained in a study of blood T cell repertoires in COVID-19. Across the study: Sources were T cells, B-cell-depleted T cells, or PBMCs; the material itself was cDNA or gDNA.

The method was immunoSEQ multiplex PCR; TCRdb's version includes in-frame clones alone and lacks a portion of them. Altogether 150,000 or so clones are present, 75% to 85% being singletons, with the ten largest covering 8% to 8.5%. The CDR3 runs 17 residues. Germline V lookup: CDR1 SNHLY, CDR2 FYNNEI. V shed 5 bases, J shed 4 bases, and the junction held 14 bases outside the gene matches. This chain uses TRBV2 with TRBJ2-5; 9 bases map to TRBD1. This receptor was identified in an older woman with COVID-19, enrolled during active disease. The sample comprised peripheral blood. The CDR3 DNA sequence: TGTGCCAGCAGTCTATGGGTAGGACAGGGGCGGGGAGAGACCCAGTACTTC. This gives the protein CASSLWVGQGRGETQYF.